Sequencing of this T cell receptor (beta chain) was carried out in a study of OX40 agonist ivuxolimab in advanced cancers. This clone came up once. Germline assignment: CDR1 MDHEN and CDR2 SYDVKM. The CDR3 length is 13 residues. Trimming at V came to 6 bases and at J to 2 bases, leaving 3 bases not matched to a gene. Generated by immunoSEQ multiplex PCR, the TCRdb table keeps only in-frame clones and is missing some. There are about 31,000 clones in the sample; less than 90% occur only once, and around 38% lies in the top ten. Material: CD4+ or CD8+ T cells sorted from blood, obtained in a trial of the OX40 agonist ivuxolimab. The clonotype originates from an adult with an advanced solid tumor such as melanoma, head and neck, liver or kidney cancer. V usage is TRBV28 and J usage is TRBJ2-7; TRBD1 matches at 8 bases. CDR3 residues: CASRGQDPYEQYF. CDR3 DNA sequence: TGTGCCAGCAGGGGACAGGACCCCTACGAGCAGTACTTC.